What follows are 13 T cell receptor beta chains derived from one specimen sequenced in a study of T-cell reconstitution after alpha-beta-depleted transplantation in children. Unique molecular identifiers were built into the TCRbeta library. Via MiXCR, TCRdb re-called the PCR reads, giving one row per CDR3 protein. The table lists about 72,000 distinct CDR3 sequences, 7.3% of them singletons. This specimen consisted of PBMCs from the stem cell graft donor, obtained from the stem cell graft. The source of these receptors is a human donor who donated a stem cell graft to a child with acute lymphoblastic leukemia.

This chain connects TRBV9 to TRBJ2-5, with a weak D call TRBD1 (6 bases). This CDR3 region has 15 residues. Deletions cut 2 bases from V and 4 bases from J, with 15 bases between. The germline CDR1 and CDR2 sequences are SGDLS and YYNGEE. The CDR3 DNA sequence: TGTGCCAGCAGCGTCAGGGCCCAGGGGCGAGAGACCCAGTACTTC. Translated: CASSVRAQGRETQYF.

This clonotype was detected ten times or more. The CDR3 loop reads CASSFQGGGYTF. The CDR3 nucleotides read TGTGCCAGCAGCTTCCAGGGTGGTGGCTACACCTTC. The chain combines TRBV7-9 with TRBJ1-2, with D perhaps TRBD1 (5 bases). The germline V and J ends were trimmed by 3 bases and 7 bases, with 9 bases remaining between them. The length of the CDR3 is 12 residues. Germline V gene lookup returns CDR1 SEHNR and CDR2 FQNEAQ (reference sequence).

V gene TRBV20-1 combines with J gene TRBJ2-1; tentative D call: TRBD1 (6 bases). Germline V gene lookup returns CDR1 DFQATT and CDR2 SNEGSKA (reference sequence). Trimming left V 2 bases short and J 11 bases short, with 7 bases between. The CDR3 is 10 residues long. The CDR3 here is CSARTGQQFF. CDR3 nucleotides: TGCAGTGCTAGAACAGGGCAGCAGTTCTTC.

This clonotype was recorded at least ten times. The chain links TRBV9 to TRBJ2-3; 11 bases are shared with TRBD2. The germline V gene encodes CDR1 SGDLS and CDR2 YYNGEE. The J segment lost 1 base and the V segment lost 4 bases, leaving 8 bases of the junction unmatched. The CDR3 extends over 17 amino acids. The CDR3 spells CASSTGTSGFRTDTQYF. For the CDR3, the DNA is TGTGCCAGCAGCACGGGGACTAGCGGTTTTCGCACAGATACGCAGTATTTT.

This clonotype has ten or more counts. The CDR3 here is CASSPTGQGLSNTEAFF. The CDR3 DNA sequence: TGTGCCAGCAGCCCTACCGGACAGGGGCTATCGAACACTGAAGCTTTCTTT. This chain links TRBV7-2 with TRBJ1-1, with 9 nucleotides matching TRBD1. The germline V gene encodes CDR1 SGHTA and CDR2 FQGNSA. The CDR3 totals 17 residues. J lost 1 base, V lost 5 bases, and 11 bases had no gene match.

This clonotype was seen at least ten times. This chain uses TRBV6-4 with TRBJ2-2; a weak D match, TRBD2 (6 bases). Germline assignment: CDR1 MRHNA and CDR2 SNTAGT. The CDR3 runs 14 residues. V dropped 3 bases and J dropped 4 bases, with 9 bases sitting between them. The CDR3 coding sequence is TGTGCCAGCAGTGAGGGGGGAGGCACCGGGGAGCTGTTTTTT. This translates into CASSEGGGTGELFF.

The V and J genes are TRBV4-1 and TRBJ2-7; no clear D. V was clipped by 1 base and J by 5 bases, with 9 bases between them. CDR1 and CDR2 from the germline V gene are MGHRA and YSYEKL. This CDR3 has 13 residues. The DNA of the CDR3 is TGCGCCAGCAGCCAAGTTGGAGCCCACGAGCAGTACTTC. Its translation: CASSQVGAHEQYF.

This clonotype occurred many times. This rearrangement joins TRBV29-1 to TRBJ2-7, with TRBD1 matching 7 bases. This CDR3 is built from 17 residues. CDR1 SQVTM and CDR2 ANQGSEA come from the germline V gene. V gave up 5 bases and J gave up 0 bases; unmatched junction bases: 16. In DNA form, the CDR3 reads TGCAGCGTTTCCGGGACAGCTGCTACTAAGAGCTCCTACGAGCAGTACTTC. As protein: CSVSGTAATKSSYEQYF.

This clonotype was picked up many times. The chain couples TRBV4-1 to TRBJ2-3; D gene unclear. Trimming shortened V by 2 bases and J by 4 bases, and 7 bases separated the two germline ends. CDR1 MGHRA and CDR2 YSYEKL come from the germline V gene. The CDR3 consists of 13 residues. DNA of the CDR3: TGCGCCAGCAGCCAAATAGTCCCAGATACGCAGTATTTT. Amino acid sequence: CASSQIVPDTQYF.

This clonotype was counted many times. This rearrangement joins TRBV5-1 to TRBJ2-1; D might be TRBD1 (5 bases). CDR1 and CDR2 (germline): SGHRS, YFSETQ. The CDR3 consists of 14 residues. V was shortened by 2 bases and J by 10 bases, with 16 bases between the two germline ends. DNA of the CDR3: TGCGCCAGCAGCTTTTCCGGGCAGGGCTGGGAGCAGTTCTTC. Its protein product is CASSFSGQGWEQFF.

This clonotype was seen ten or more times. V is TRBV9 and J is TRBJ2-3, with D possibly being TRBD2 (5 bases). Trimming took 6 bases from V and 2 from J, leaving 7 bases between them. Germline CDR1 and CDR2: SGDLS and YYNGEE. The CDR3 contains 12 residues. The CDR3 coding sequence is TGTGCCAGCAACGGGGACACAGATACGCAGTATTTT. It specifies CASNGDTDTQYF.

The table lists this clonotype with a few counts. The chain employs TRBV29-1 and TRBJ1-2, with D possibly being TRBD1 (5 bases). The V end lost 6 bases, the J end lost 3 bases, and 14 bases lay between the germline ends. The CDR3 contains 13 residues. Germline lookup yields CDR1 SQVTM and CDR2 ANQGSEA. The CDR3 coding sequence is TGCAGCGTACTCAAGACAGACTACTATGGCTACACCTTC. This translates into CSVLKTDYYGYTF.

The rearrangement joins TRBV12-3 or TRBV12-4 to TRBJ2-3; D perhaps matches TRBD1 (5 bases). The CDR3 extends over 15 amino acids. Trimming cost V 7 bases and J 0 bases, with 14 bases left between them. CDR3 in amino acids: CASTLDQGSTDTQYF. The CDR3 DNA reads as TGTGCCAGCACCTTAGACCAGGGAAGCACAGATACGCAGTATTTT.